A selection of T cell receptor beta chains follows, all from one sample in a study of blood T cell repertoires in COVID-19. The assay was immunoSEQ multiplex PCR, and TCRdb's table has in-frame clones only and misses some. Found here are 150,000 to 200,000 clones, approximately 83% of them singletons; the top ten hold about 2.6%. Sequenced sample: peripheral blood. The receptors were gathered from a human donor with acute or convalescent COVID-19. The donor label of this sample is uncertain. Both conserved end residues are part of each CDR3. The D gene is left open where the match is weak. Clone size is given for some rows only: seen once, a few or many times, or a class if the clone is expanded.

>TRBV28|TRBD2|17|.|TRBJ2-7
TGTGCCAGCAGCAGCCGGGGAGGGACTAGCGGACCCTACGAGCAGTACTTC
CASSSRGGTSGPYEQYF
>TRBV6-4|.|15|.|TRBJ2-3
TGTGCCAGCAGTGACGGGGCAGGATCCACAGATACGCAGTATTTT
CASSDGAGSTDTQYF
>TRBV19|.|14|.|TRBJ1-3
TGTGCCAGTACCCTACTGACAGGCGGAAACACCATATATTTT
CASTLLTGGNTIYF
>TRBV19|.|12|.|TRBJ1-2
TGTGCCTCCCAGGGAGGGGATTGGGGCTACACCTTC
CASQGGDWGYTF
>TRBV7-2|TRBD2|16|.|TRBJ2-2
TGTGCCAGCAGCTTAACCAGCGGGAGTGTCACCGGGGAGCTGTTTTTT
CASSLTSGSVTGELFF
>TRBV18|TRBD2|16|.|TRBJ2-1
TGTGCCAGCTCACCGCCTGTTAGCGGGAGGGGGGATGAGCAGTTCTTC
CASSPPVSGRGDEQFF
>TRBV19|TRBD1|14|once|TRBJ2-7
TGTGCCAGTAGTACGGGACAGGGTCTCGACGAGCAGTACTTC
CASSTGQGLDEQYF
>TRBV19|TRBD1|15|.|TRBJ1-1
TGTGCCAGTAGTCCTGGACAGGGCACGAACACTGAAGCTTTCTTT
CASSPGQGTNTEAFF
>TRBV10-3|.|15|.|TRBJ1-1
TGTGCCATCAGTGAGACGACTACCCCGAACACTGAAGCTTTCTTT
CAISETTTPNTEAFF
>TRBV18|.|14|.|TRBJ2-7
TGTGCCAGCTCACCCTCGGCGGTTTCCTACGAGCAGTACTTC
CASSPSAVSYEQYF
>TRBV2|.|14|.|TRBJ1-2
TGTGCCAGCAGTGAAGCGCTGCAGGGCCGTGGCTACACCTTC
CASSEALQGRGYTF
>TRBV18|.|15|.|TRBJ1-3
TGTGCCAGCTCCATACCAGGGATCTCTGGAAACACCATATATTTT
CASSIPGISGNTIYF
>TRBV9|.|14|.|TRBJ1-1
TGTGCCAGCAGCGCACAGGGTACGGGTACTGAAGCTTTCTTT
CASSAQGTGTEAFF
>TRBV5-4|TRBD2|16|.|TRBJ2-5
TGTGCCAGCAGCTCGGAAGTCGGGAGGGCCGCCGAGACCCAGTACTTC
CASSSEVGRAAETQYF
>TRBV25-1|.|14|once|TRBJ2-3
TGTGCCAGCAGGGGGTGGGCAGGGACAGATACGCAGTATTTT
CASRGWAGTDTQYF
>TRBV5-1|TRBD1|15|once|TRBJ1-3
TGCGCCAGCAGCCCAGGGACAGGGGATGGAAACACCATATATTTT
CASSPGTGDGNTIYF
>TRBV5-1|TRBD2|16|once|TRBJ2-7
TGCGCCAGCAGCCCCGATAGCGGGAAGGCGGGCTACGAGCAGTACTTC
CASSPDSGKAGYEQYF
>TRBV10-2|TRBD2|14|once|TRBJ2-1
TGCGCCAGCAGTGGGGTGGGGACTAGCCATGAGCAGTTCTTC
CASSGVGTSHEQFF
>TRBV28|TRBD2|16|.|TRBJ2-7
TGTGCCAGCAGTGACCCTTCTAGCGGGATGAAACACGAGCAGTACTTC
CASSDPSSGMKHEQYF
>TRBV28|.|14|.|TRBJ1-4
TGTGCCAGCAGTTTACAAACTGTTGGTGAAAAACTGTTTTTT
CASSLQTVGEKLFF
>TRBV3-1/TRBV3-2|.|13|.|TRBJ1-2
TGTGCCAGCAGCCAAAAGACGGGGTTAGACTACACCTTC
CASSQKTGLDYTF
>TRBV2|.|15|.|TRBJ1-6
TGTGCCAGCAGTGAAGTTGCAGGCAATCTTTCACCCCTCCACTTT
CASSEVAGNLSPLHF
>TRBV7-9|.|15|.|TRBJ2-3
TGTGCCAGCAGCCCGGGACTTCAAAAGAGAGATACGCAGTATTTT
CASSPGLQKRDTQYF
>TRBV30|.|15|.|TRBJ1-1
TGTGCCTGGAGCCGTGCCCGGAGGGAAAACACTGAAGCTTTCTTT
CAWSRARRENTEAFF
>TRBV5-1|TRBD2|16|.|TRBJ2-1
TGCGCCAGCAGCTCCGGGACTAGCGGGAGGGCCGGTGAGCAGTTCTTC
CASSSGTSGRAGEQFF
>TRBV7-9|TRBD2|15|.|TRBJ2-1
TGTGCCAGCAGGAACCTAGCGGGGGTCTCCAATGAGCAGTTCTTC
CASRNLAGVSNEQFF
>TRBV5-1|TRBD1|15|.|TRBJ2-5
TGCGCCAGCAGCTTGGAGGACAGGGGGAGGGAGACCCAGTACTTC
CASSLEDRGRETQYF
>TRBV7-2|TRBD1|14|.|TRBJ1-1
TGTGCCAGCAGCTTACTCGGACAGGCCACTGAAGCTTTCTTT
CASSLLGQATEAFF
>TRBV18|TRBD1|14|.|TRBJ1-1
TGTGCCAGCTCACGGGACAGGGGGAACACTGAAGCTTTCTTT
CASSRDRGNTEAFF
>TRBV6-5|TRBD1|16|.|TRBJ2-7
TGTGCCAGCAGTTCTTCTTACAGGGGGCTATACTACGAGCAGTACTTC
CASSSSYRGLYYEQYF
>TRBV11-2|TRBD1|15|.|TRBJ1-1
TGTGCCAGCAGCTCCCTGACAGGGTCGAACACTGAAGCTTTCTTT
CASSSLTGSNTEAFF